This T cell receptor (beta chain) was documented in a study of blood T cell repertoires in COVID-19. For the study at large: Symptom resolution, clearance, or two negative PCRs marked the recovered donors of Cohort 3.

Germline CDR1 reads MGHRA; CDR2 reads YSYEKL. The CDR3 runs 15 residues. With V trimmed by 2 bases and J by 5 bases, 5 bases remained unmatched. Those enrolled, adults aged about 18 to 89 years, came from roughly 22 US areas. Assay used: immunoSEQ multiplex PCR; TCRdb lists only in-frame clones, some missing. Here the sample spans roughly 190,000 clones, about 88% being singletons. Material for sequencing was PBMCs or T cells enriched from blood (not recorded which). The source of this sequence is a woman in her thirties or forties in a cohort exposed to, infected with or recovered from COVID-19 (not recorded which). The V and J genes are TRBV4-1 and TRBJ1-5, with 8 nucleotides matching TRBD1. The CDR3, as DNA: TGCGCCAGCAGCCAACGGACAGGGTCGGATCAGCCCCAGCATTTT. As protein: CASSQRTGSDQPQHF.